A single sample is the source of the 32 T cell receptor beta chains below, sequenced in a study of cytomegalovirus exposure and HLA in healthy donors. The primer mix had 60 Vbeta and 13 Jbeta primers. Generated by immunoSEQ multiplex PCR, the TCRdb table keeps only in-frame clones and is missing some. Counted here are about 140,000 clones, around 85% occurring once; the ten biggest clones make up approximately 8.3%. Sequencing used PBMCs. The receptors were gathered from a woman aged 45 to 65 in good health and CMV-seropositive.

The V and J genes are TRBV30 and TRBJ2-1; no clear D gene. Per the germline V gene, CDR1 is GTSNPN and CDR2 is SVGIG (reference sequence). The CDR3 totals 10 residues. V gave up 3 bases and J gave up 10 bases, with 7 bases separating them. For the CDR3, the DNA is TGTGCCTGGAGCCAGGAAGAGCAGTTCTTC. It translates to CAWSQEEQFF. The full variable domain, its missing parts supplied by reference TRBV30 and TRBJ2-1, is SQTIHQWPATLVQPVGSPLSLECTVEGTSNPNLYWYRQAAGRGLQLLFYSVGIGQISSEVPQNLSASRPQDRQFILSSKKLLLSDSGFYLCAWSQEEQFFGPGTRLTVL.

This clone was found a few times. This sequence joins TRBV20-1 and TRBJ2-7; D not resolved. This CDR3 has 11 residues. The germline V and J ends were trimmed by 5 bases and 2 bases, with 7 bases remaining between them. The germline V gene has CDR1 DFQATT and CDR2 SNEGSKA (reference sequence). The CDR3 region has the DNA TGCAGTGCTGTCCTAGCCTACGAGCAGTACTTC. Translation gives CSAVLAYEQYF.

The genes are TRBV7-3 and TRBJ2-5, with 7 positions matching TRBD1. This CDR3 has 14 residues. The V gene's germline CDR1 is SGHTA and CDR2 FQGTGA. Losses at the gene ends were 1 base for V and 4 bases for J; bases not matched to a gene: 3. CDR3 in amino acids: CASSLMAGGETQYF. The CDR3 DNA reads TGTGCCAGCAGCTTAATGGCAGGGGGAGAGACCCAGTACTTC.

This rearrangement joins TRBV5-1 to TRBJ2-1; 10 bases are a match to TRBD1. J gave up 8 bases and V 9 bases, and 11 bases lay outside the gene matches. The CDR3 totals 14 residues. CDR1 SGHRS and CDR2 YFSETQ come from the germline V gene. CDR3 amino acids: CATRRTGGRDEQFF. The CDR3 DNA reads TGCGCCACCAGACGGACAGGGGGACGAGATGAGCAGTTCTTC.

V is TRBV6-5 and J is TRBJ1-2; D unclear. V was clipped by 10 bases and J by 7 bases, with 16 bases between them. This CDR3 region has 12 residues. Germline loops: CDR1 MNHEY, CDR2 SVGAGI. CDR3: CAIKRGSAGYTF. CDR3 sequence (DNA): TGTGCCATTAAACGAGGGAGCGCTGGCTACACCTTC.

CDR3 region: CASSPRGFGGTDTQYF. The CDR3 nucleotides are TGCGCCAGCAGCCCTCGGGGTTTTGGGGGCACAGATACGCAGTATTTT. The chain recombines TRBV5-1 with TRBJ2-3; a possible D gene is TRBD2 (5 bases). This CDR3 is built from 16 residues. V was trimmed by 4 bases and J by 1 base, leaving 16 bases between them. CDR1 and CDR2 from the germline V gene are SGHRS and YFSETQ. The entire variable domain, with the rest obtained from reference TRBV5-1 and TRBJ2-3, is as follows: KAGVTQTPRYLIKTRGQQVTLSCSPISGHRSVSWYQQTPGQGLQFLFEYFSETQRNKGNFPGRFSGRQFSNSRSEMNVSTLELGDSALYLCASSPRGFGGTDTQYFGPGTRLTVL.

This clone has just one count. The rearrangement joins TRBV4-1 to TRBJ1-1, with 7 bases fitting TRBD1. J lost 3 bases, V lost 4 bases, and 8 bases had no gene match. The CDR3 runs 15 residues. From germline, CDR1 is MGHRA and CDR2 YSYEKL. CDR3 sequence reads: CASSPAPGGYTEAFF. CDR3 sequence (DNA): TGCGCCAGCAGCCCAGCCCCAGGGGGTTACACTGAAGCTTTCTTT.

CDR3: CASSPTTQAAYGYTF. CDR3 nucleotides: TGTGCCAGCAGCCCTACAACCCAGGCTGCCTATGGCTACACCTTC. The chain joins TRBV7-9 to TRBJ1-2; D remains ambiguous. Germline-derived CDR1 and CDR2 are SEHNR and FQNEAQ (reference sequence). The CDR3 totals 15 residues. The germline V and J ends were trimmed by 5 bases and 4 bases, with 17 bases remaining between them.

This chain connects TRBV7-6 to TRBJ1-6; 9 nucleotides line up with TRBD1. With 1 base clipped from V and 9 bases from J, the junction kept 4 bases outside the gene matches. This CDR3 comprises 15 residues. CDR1 and CDR2 from the germline V gene are SGHVS and FNYEAQ. The CDR3 DNA follows: TGTGCCAGCAGCTTAGACTGGACAGGGGTTTCACCCCTCCACTTT. As protein: CASSLDWTGVSPLHF.

To note about this clone: This CDR3 is also generated by other DNA sequences in the sample. V and J are TRBV5-1 and TRBJ2-7; D remains unclear. The V gene lost 0 bases and the J gene lost 4 bases, with 5 bases spanning the gap. CDR1 and CDR2 (germline): SGHRS, YFSETQ. CDR3 size: 12 residues. Here the CDR3 DNA reads TGCGCCAGCAGCTTGGGCGTGTACGAGCAGTACTTC. Translated, it gives CASSLGVYEQYF.

The rearrangement uses TRBV28 and TRBJ1-2; 8 bases fit TRBD1. CDR3 size: 16 residues. J gave up 4 bases and V 7 bases, and 14 bases lay outside the gene matches. Germline CDR1 and CDR2: MDHEN and SYDVKM. The CDR3 nucleotides are TGTGCCAGCACCCCTCCGGGACAGGTACGGATCTATGGCTACACCTTC. Translating it yields CASTPPGQVRIYGYTF.

The rearrangement uses TRBV28 and TRBJ1-2; 7 bases are shared with TRBD1. J lost 8 bases, V lost 4 bases, and 10 bases had no gene match. Germline V gene sequence: CDR1 MDHEN, CDR2 SYDVKM. The CDR3 totals 14 residues. The CDR3 bases are TGTGCCAGCAGTTCGCGGACAGGATGGTGGGGCTACACCTTC. This sequence encodes CASSSRTGWWGYTF.

This sequence joins TRBV5-1 and TRBJ1-1, with 8 bases identical to TRBD1. The CDR3 extends over 16 amino acids. CDR1 SGHRS and CDR2 YFSETQ come from the germline V gene. With 2 bases clipped from V and 1 base from J, the junction kept 7 bases outside the gene matches. The CDR3 region has the DNA TGCGCCAGCAGCTTACTGCTGGGACAGGAGAACACTGAAGCTTTCTTT. Translation: CASSLLLGQENTEAFF. Supplemented by reference TRBV5-1 and TRBJ1-1, the full variable domain reads KAGVTQTPRYLIKTRGQQVTLSCSPISGHRSVSWYQQTPGQGLQFLFEYFSETQRNKGNFPGRFSGRQFSNSRSEMNVSTLELGDSALYLCASSLLLGQENTEAFFGQGTRLTVV.

This chain uses TRBV19 with TRBJ1-5; no reliable D call. CDR1 is LNHDA and CDR2 is SQIVND in the germline V gene (reference sequence). Trimming left V 5 bases short and J 1 base short, with 12 bases between. This CDR3 comprises 15 residues. The CDR3, as DNA: TGTGCCAGTAGTTCGACGGAGCTGAGCAATCAGCCCCAGCATTTT. It codes for CASSSTELSNQPQHF.

The genes are TRBV29-1 and TRBJ2-7; D is perhaps TRBD1 (7 bases). The DNA end is a closer match to TRBJ2-1, so the J assignment may be wrong. This CDR3 has 14 residues. Germline V CDR1 and CDR2: SQVTM, ANQGSEA. CDR3 in amino acids: CSVDQGGTYNEQFF. CDR3 DNA sequence: TGCAGCGTTGATCAGGGGGGCACCTACAATGAGCAGTTCTTC.

This chain connects TRBV5-6 to TRBJ2-7; D call uncertain. The V gene's germline CDR1 is SGHDT and CDR2 YYEEEE. Between the trimmed V and J ends, which lost 1 base and 3 bases, there was a span of 14 bases. This CDR3 has 15 residues. CDR3 bases: TGTGCCAGCAGCTTGTTCCGAGAGAGCTACTACGAGCAGTACTTC. It codes for CASSLFRESYYEQYF.

This clone was observed a handful of times. The V call is TRBV5-1, the J call TRBJ2-3, with D tentatively TRBD2 (5 bases). Germline V CDR1 and CDR2: SGHRS, YFSETQ. Trimming took off 3 bases at V and 0 bases at J, with 11 bases between the two ends. The CDR3 loop spans 15 amino acids. The CDR3 loop is CASSSLSGSTDTQYF. The CDR3 nucleotides are TGCGCCAGCAGCTCGCTCAGCGGTAGCACAGATACGCAGTATTTT.

This chain links TRBV19 with TRBJ2-5, with D maybe TRBD2 (5 bases). The CDR3 has 13 amino acids. Germline V lookup: CDR1 LNHDA, CDR2 SQIVND (reference sequence). Trimming took off 10 bases at V and 4 bases at J, with 16 bases between the two ends. CDR3 DNA: TGTGCCACTCGGAGGTCAGGAGGAGAGACCCAGTACTTC. Translating it yields CATRRSGGETQYF.

The chain recombines TRBV6-5 with TRBJ1-2; D ambiguous. This CDR3 has 15 residues. V lost 0 bases and J lost 4, with 12 bases in between. Germline lookup yields CDR1 MNHEY and CDR2 SVGAGI. The CDR3 nucleotides read TGTGCCAGCAGTTACTCCCTCAGAGGTTCCTATGGCTACACCTTC. This encodes CASSYSLRGSYGYTF.

The chain employs TRBV7-2 and TRBJ2-7; 12 bases match TRBD2. The CDR3 runs 15 residues. V shed 5 bases and J 3 bases; nucleotides not matched to a gene: 5. CDR1 SGHTA and CDR2 FQGNSA come from the germline V gene. CDR3 in amino acids: CASSHTSGGIYEQYF. The DNA of the CDR3 is TGTGCCAGCAGCCATACTAGCGGGGGGATCTACGAGCAGTACTTC.

The V and J genes are TRBV7-6 and TRBJ2-5, with D possibly being TRBD2 (5 bases). Germline assignment: CDR1 SGHVS and CDR2 FNYEAQ. The CDR3 loop spans 13 amino acids. V was clipped by 5 bases and J by 9 bases, with 16 bases between them. This CDR3 is CASSHGLLKAQYF. The CDR3 coding sequence is TGTGCCAGCAGCCACGGACTGCTAAAGGCCCAGTACTTC.

The V gene is TRBV28, the J gene TRBJ1-6, with a possible D match to TRBD1 (6 bases). Germline-derived CDR1 and CDR2 are MDHEN and SYDVKM. Between the trimmed V and J ends, which lost 3 bases and 6 bases, there was a span of 12 bases. There are 15 residues in the CDR3. The CDR3 loop is CASSFLQGFNSPLHF. CDR3 nucleotides: TGTGCCAGCAGTTTTCTCCAGGGGTTTAATTCACCCCTCCACTTT.

The rearrangement links TRBV4-1 to TRBJ2-7, with 7 bases fitting TRBD2. After removal of 1 base from V and 2 bases from J, the junction contained 14 bases not matched to a gene. CDR1 MGHRA and CDR2 YSYEKL come from the germline V gene. The CDR3 extends over 18 amino acids. The CDR3, as DNA: TGCGCCAGCAGCCAAGGCCCCCAGACTAGCATTAGGCCCTACGAGCAGTACTTC. Translated: CASSQGPQTSIRPYEQYF.

This clone appeared a single time. J is TRBJ2-7 and V is TRBV6-5; the D gene is possibly TRBD1 (5 bases). The V and J ends lost 2 bases and 11 bases respectively, with 10 bases between them. Germline CDR1 is MNHEY and CDR2 is SVGAGI. CDR3 length equals 11 residues. CDR3 amino acids: CASSYVGLKYF. DNA of the CDR3: TGTGCCAGCAGTTACGTGGGGCTCAAGTACTTC.

The chain carries TRBV2 and TRBJ1-1; 7 bases align to TRBD1. Trimming took 4 bases from V and 0 from J; bases not matched to a gene: 5. CDR3 length: 15 amino acids. Germline V gene lookup returns CDR1 SNHLY and CDR2 FYNNEI. CDR3 sequence (DNA): TGTGCCAGCAGTGGAACAGGGGCGATGAACACTGAAGCTTTCTTT. This gives the protein CASSGTGAMNTEAFF.

V and J are TRBV5-6 and TRBJ2-2; 7 bases are shared with TRBD1. The germline gives CDR1 SGHDT, CDR2 YYEEEE. V dropped 3 bases and J dropped 7; count of bases not matched to a gene: 9. This CDR3 contains 15 residues. DNA for the CDR3: TGTGCCAGCAGCTACCGACAGGGTGTAGGCGGGGAGCTGTTTTTT. This encodes CASSYRQGVGGELFF. Together with reference TRBV5-6 and TRBJ2-2, the CDR3 gives the full variable domain: DAGVTQSPTHLIKTRGQQVTLRCSPKSGHDTVSWYQQALGQGPQFIFQYYEEEERQRGNFPDRFSGHQFPNYSSELNVNALLLGDSALYLCASSYRQGVGGELFFGEGSRLTVL.

The genes are TRBV4-3 and TRBJ2-7; TRBD1 matches at 9 bases. The V gene's germline CDR1 is LGHNA and CDR2 YSLEER. The CDR3 consists of 13 residues. Germline trimming cut 2 bases from V and 5 bases from J; bases unmatched to any gene: 1. The CDR3 DNA is TGCGCCAGCAGCCAAACAGGGGGCGACGAGCAGTACTTC. The encoded protein is CASSQTGGDEQYF.

J is TRBJ1-1 and V is TRBV28; no clear D gene. Germline V gene data show CDR1 as MDHEN and CDR2 as SYDVKM. Trimming removed 5 bases at V and 6 bases at J, with 16 bases between. This CDR3 comprises 14 residues. The CDR3 sequence: CASSHSNRGPEAFF. In DNA, the CDR3 is TGTGCCAGCAGTCACAGCAATCGGGGTCCTGAAGCTTTCTTT. Full variable domain (remainder filled in from reference TRBV28 and TRBJ1-1): DVKVTQSSRYLVKRTGEKVFLECVQDMDHENMFWYRQDPGLGLRLIYFSYDVKMKEKGDIPEGYSVSREKKERFSLILESASTNQTSMYLCASSHSNRGPEAFFGQGTRLTVV.

This clone was seen a single time. The V gene is TRBV28, the J gene TRBJ2-5; perhaps TRBD2 as D (6 bases). V lost 5 bases and J lost 5, with 12 bases in between. This CDR3 comprises 13 residues. Germline loops: CDR1 MDHEN, CDR2 SYDVKM. The CDR3 reads CASSRGGGETQYF. In nucleotides, the CDR3 is TGTGCCAGCAGTCGGGGAGGAGGGGAGACCCAGTACTTC.

Concerning this clone itself: The sample carries other DNA sequences with the same CDR3. The chain couples TRBV5-1 to TRBJ1-1, with unresolved D. V shed 0 bases and J shed 3 bases, with 6 bases lying between them. CDR1 and CDR2 (germline): SGHRS, YFSETQ. The CDR3 sequence is 13 residues long. The CDR3, as DNA: TGCGCCAGCAGCTTGGTAGGAGACACTGAAGCTTTCTTT. This gives the protein CASSLVGDTEAFF.

In the case of this clone: Other DNA sequences within the sample encode an identical CDR3. The V and J genes are TRBV2 and TRBJ2-5; 10 positions agree with TRBD1. The germline gives CDR1 SNHLY, CDR2 FYNNEI. With 7 bases clipped from V and 7 bases from J, the junction kept 6 bases outside the gene matches. This CDR3 region has 13 residues. CDR3 coding DNA: TGTGCCAGCATTGGACAGGGGGTGGGGACCCAGTACTTC. Protein: CASIGQGVGTQYF.

This clone was observed a handful of times. This rearrangement joins TRBV4-3 to TRBJ2-6; D perhaps matches TRBD1 (6 bases). The CDR3 runs 22 residues. Trimming left V 1 base short and J 0 bases short, with 25 bases between. Germline V lookup: CDR1 LGHNA, CDR2 YSLEER. CDR3 DNA sequence: TGCGCCAGCAGCCAAGGGAGTATAGGACAGCCATATCCCTCCTCTGGGGCCAACGTCCTGACTTTC. Translated, it gives CASSQGSIGQPYPSSGANVLTF.